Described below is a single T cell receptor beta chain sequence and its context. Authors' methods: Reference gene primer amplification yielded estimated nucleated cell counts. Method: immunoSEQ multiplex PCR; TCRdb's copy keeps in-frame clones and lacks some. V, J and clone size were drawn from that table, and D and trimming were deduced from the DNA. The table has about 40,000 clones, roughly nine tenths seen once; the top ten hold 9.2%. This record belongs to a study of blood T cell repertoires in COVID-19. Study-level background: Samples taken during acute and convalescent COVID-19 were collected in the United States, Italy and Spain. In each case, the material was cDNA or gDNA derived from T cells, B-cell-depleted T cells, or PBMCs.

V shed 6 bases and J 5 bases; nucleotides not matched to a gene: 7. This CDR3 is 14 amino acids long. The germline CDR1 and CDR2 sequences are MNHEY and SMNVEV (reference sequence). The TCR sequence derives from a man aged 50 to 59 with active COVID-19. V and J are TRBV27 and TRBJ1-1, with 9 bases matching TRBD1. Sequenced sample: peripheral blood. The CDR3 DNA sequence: TGTGCCAGCAGCCTACAGGGGGCGTCGACTGAAGCTTTCTTT. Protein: CASSLQGASTEAFF.